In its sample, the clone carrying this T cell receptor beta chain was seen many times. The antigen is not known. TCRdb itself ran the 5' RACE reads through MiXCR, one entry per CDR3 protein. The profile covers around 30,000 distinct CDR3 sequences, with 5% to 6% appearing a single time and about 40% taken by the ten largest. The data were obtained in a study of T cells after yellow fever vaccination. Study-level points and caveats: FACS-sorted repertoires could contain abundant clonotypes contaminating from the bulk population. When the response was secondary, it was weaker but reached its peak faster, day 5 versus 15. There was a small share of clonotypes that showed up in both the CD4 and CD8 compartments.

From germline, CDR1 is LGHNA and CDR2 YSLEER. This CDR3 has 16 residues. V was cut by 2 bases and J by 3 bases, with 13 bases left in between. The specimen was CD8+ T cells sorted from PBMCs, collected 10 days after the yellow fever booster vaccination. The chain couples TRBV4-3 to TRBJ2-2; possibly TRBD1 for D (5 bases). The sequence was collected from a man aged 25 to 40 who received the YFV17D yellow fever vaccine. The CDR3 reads CASSQLFQGHTGELFF. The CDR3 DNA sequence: TGCGCCAGCAGCCAACTATTTCAGGGCCACACCGGGGAGCTGTTTTTT.